The 29 T cell receptor beta chains presented below share a single source sample, sequenced in a study of T-cell reconstitution after alpha-beta-depleted transplantation in children. Researchers prepared the TCRbeta library using unique molecular identifiers, the study reports. One entry per CDR3 protein results from TCRdb running MiXCR on the PCR reads. The sample comprises hundreds of thousands of distinct CDR3 sequences, more than 9% of which are singletons, and about 2% rests with the top ten. Sequenced here: PBMCs, sampled before TCRalphabeta/CD19-depleted stem cell transplant. The receptors were sampled from a child aged 2 to 15 with inherited bone marrow failure, due to receive a stem cell transplant.

The chain is built from TRBV12-3 or TRBV12-4 and TRBJ1-2; D is possibly TRBD1 (5 bases). The CDR3 runs to 13 residues. V was cut by 5 bases and J by 6 bases, with 13 bases left in between. The CDR3 DNA is TGTGCCAGCAGTCTGAGGGGTGGGAATGGCTACACCTTC. It is translated as CASSLRGGNGYTF.

This clonotype was found many times. The rearrangement uses TRBV7-8 and TRBJ2-1; 15 positions agree with TRBD2. CDR1 and CDR2 from the germline V gene are SGHVS and FQNEAQ. This CDR3 comprises 18 residues. V was pared by 5 bases and J by 1 base, with 6 bases of the junction left unmatched. The CDR3 loop reads CASSQGLAGGGSYNEQFF. CDR3 sequence (DNA): TGTGCCAGCAGCCAGGGACTAGCGGGAGGCGGGTCCTACAATGAGCAGTTCTTC. Looking up the rest from reference TRBV7-8 and TRBJ2-1 gives the full variable domain: GAGVSQSPRYKVAKRGQDVALRCDPISGHVSLFWYQQALGQGPEFLTYFQNEAQLDKSGLPSDRFFAERPEGSVSTLKIQRTQQEDSAVYLCASSQGLAGGGSYNEQFFGPGTRLTVL.

The chain couples TRBV5-1 to TRBJ2-7, with 10 positions matching TRBD1. The CDR3 has 17 amino acids. V was clipped by 2 bases and J by 0 bases; unmatched bases: 8. From germline, CDR1 is SGHRS and CDR2 YFSETQ. The CDR3, as DNA: TGCGCCAGCAGCTTATACGGGGGGGACAGGGGCTCCTACGAGCAGTACTTC. It translates to CASSLYGGDRGSYEQYF.

The table lists this clonotype with many counts. The chain employs TRBV30 and TRBJ2-3; 8 nucleotides agree with TRBD1. Trimming cost V 4 bases and J 2 bases; bases outside gene matches: 5. The CDR3 has 14 residues. Germline V gene sequence: CDR1 GTSNPN, CDR2 SVGIG (reference sequence). CDR3 sequence (DNA): TGTGCCTGGACCCGGACAGGGCACACAGATACGCAGTATTTT. It specifies CAWTRTGHTDTQYF. Full variable domain (rest looked up from reference TRBV30 and TRBJ2-3): SQTIHQWPATLVQPVGSPLSLECTVEGTSNPNLYWYRQAAGRGLQLLFYSVGIGQISSEVPQNLSASRPQDRQFILSSKKLLLSDSGFYLCAWTRTGHTDTQYFGPGTRLTVL.

This clonotype appeared many times. The chain joins TRBV12-3 or TRBV12-4 to TRBJ2-3; weak D call: TRBD2 (5 bases). Trimming left V 5 bases short and J 4 bases short, with 10 bases between. This CDR3 spans 13 amino acids. The CDR3 nucleotides read TGTGCCAGCAGTCTCCGGGGTGCAGATACGCAGTATTTT. Translation: CASSLRGADTQYF.

This clonotype was observed at least ten times. V is TRBV3-1 and J is TRBJ1-2, with D unclear. V lost 4 bases, J lost 8 bases, and 14 bases lay in between. Germline CDR1 and CDR2: LGHDT and YNNKEL (reference sequence). There are 13 residues in the CDR3. CDR3 sequence reads: CASSRTEAGGYTF. CDR3 sequence (DNA): TGTGCCAGCAGCCGAACCGAAGCGGGGGGCTACACCTTC. Full variable domain (missing parts from reference TRBV3-1 and TRBJ1-2): DTAVSQTPKYLVTQMGNDKSIKCEQNLGHDTMYWYKQDSKKFLKIMFSYNNKELIINETVPNRFSPKSPDKAHLNLHINSLELGDSAVYFCASSRTEAGGYTFGSGTRLTVV.

The rearrangement uses TRBV7-9 and TRBJ2-7; D tentatively reads TRBD1 or TRBD2 (5 bases each). The length of the CDR3 is 14 residues. CDR1 and CDR2 from the germline V gene are SEHNR and FQNEAQ (reference sequence). The V end was cut by 6 bases, the J end by 2 bases, with 14 bases between. The CDR3 here is CASRSSEGPYEQYF. CDR3 DNA sequence: TGTGCCAGCAGATCCTCCGAGGGACCCTACGAGCAGTACTTC.

There are a few counts of this clonotype. The chain carries TRBV27 and TRBJ2-2, with 9 bases matching TRBD1. Trimming cost V 5 bases and J 4 bases; bases outside gene matches: 8. Germline-derived CDR1 and CDR2 are MNHEY and SMNVEV (reference sequence). The CDR3 has 16 amino acids. CDR3 residues: CASSPVGTGTTGELFF. The DNA for the CDR3 is TGTGCCAGCAGTCCGGTCGGGACAGGGACCACCGGGGAGCTGTTTTTT.

This clonotype was counted at least ten times. V gene TRBV6-4 combines with J gene TRBJ2-6; perhaps D is TRBD1 or TRBD2 (5 bases each). The CDR3 runs to 16 residues. Deletions cut 8 bases from V and 0 bases from J, with 14 bases between. Germline V gives CDR1 MRHNA, CDR2 SNTAGT. The CDR3: CASSPGRNSGANVLTF. For the CDR3, the DNA is TGTGCCAGCTCTCCGGGACGGAACTCTGGGGCCAACGTCCTGACTTTC.

This clonotype was seen repeatedly, ten times or more. J is TRBJ2-3 and V is TRBV10-3; either TRBD1 or TRBD2 may supply D (5 bases each). Germline V gives CDR1 ENHRY, CDR2 SYGVKD. Trimming stripped 6 bases from V and 2 bases from J, with 15 bases between. The CDR3 totals 15 residues. The CDR3 loop reads CAISRDPSNTDTQYF. CDR3 DNA: TGTGCCATCAGCCGGGACCCGAGCAACACAGATACGCAGTATTTT.

This clonotype was recorded at least ten times. The genes are TRBV29-1 and TRBJ2-6; TRBD1 aligns across 9 bases. The V gene end was trimmed by 0 bases and the J gene end by 3 bases; junction bases not matched to a gene: 6. Germline assignment: CDR1 SQVTM and CDR2 ANQGSEA. The CDR3 is 17 amino acids. In DNA, the CDR3 is TGCAGCGTTGAAGATCGAGGACAGGGGAGTGGGGCCAACGTCCTGACTTTC. Encoded protein: CSVEDRGQGSGANVLTF.

In this sample, this clonotype turned up many times. The DNA of the CDR3 is TGTGCCAGCAGTTTCGGACTAGCGGGATCCTACGAGCAGTACTTC. It encodes CASSFGLAGSYEQYF. V is TRBV27 and J is TRBJ2-7; 12 bases match TRBD2. CDR1 is MNHEY, CDR2 SMNVEV, per germline (reference sequence). The J segment lost 1 base and the V segment lost 3 bases, leaving 1 base of the junction unmatched. The length of the CDR3 is 15 residues.

Ten or more counts support this clonotype. The V call is TRBV12-3 or TRBV12-4, the J call TRBJ2-5; D is uncertain. There are 13 residues in the CDR3. The ends were cut back, 3 bases at V and 10 bases at J, with 15 bases in the middle. The CDR3 nucleotides are TGTGCCAGCAGTTTCGTCAGGACGGGCGACCAGTACTTC. This sequence encodes CASSFVRTGDQYF.

This clonotype was seen at least ten times. The genes are TRBV5-1 and TRBJ2-5, with TRBD2 identical over 11 bases. Germline V gene data show CDR1 as SGHRS and CDR2 as YFSETQ. The CDR3 contains 14 residues. The junction had 5 bases not matched to a gene; V was cut back by 4 bases and J by 6 bases. The CDR3 bases are TGCGCCAGCAGCCCCGGGACTAGCGGTCAGACCCAGTACTTC. This translates into CASSPGTSGQTQYF.

In this sample, this clonotype turned up many times. The V call is TRBV3-1, the J call TRBJ2-3; 9 nucleotides align to TRBD2. Germline trimming cut 0 bases from V and 1 base from J; bases unmatched to any gene: 2. Looked up from germline, CDR1 is LGHDT and CDR2 is YNNKEL (reference sequence). The CDR3 has 16 residues. The CDR3, as DNA: TGTGCCAGCAGCCAAGAACTAGCGGGTGGCACAGATACGCAGTATTTT. Protein sequence: CASSQELAGGTDTQYF.

This clonotype was detected ten times or more. The chain recombines TRBV20-1 with TRBJ2-3; TRBD2 aligns across 8 bases. CDR3 length: 15 residues. Germline loops: CDR1 DFQATT, CDR2 SNEGSKA (reference sequence). V shed 3 bases, J shed 4 bases, and the junction held 9 bases outside the gene matches. CDR3 sequence reads: CSASAAGEVADTQYF. The CDR3 nucleotides are TGCAGTGCTAGTGCAGCGGGAGAGGTCGCAGATACGCAGTATTTT.

This clonotype occurred many times. The genes are TRBV4-3 and TRBJ2-3, with a possible D match to TRBD2 (6 bases). This CDR3 has 16 amino acids. Looked up from germline, CDR1 is LGHNA and CDR2 is YSLEER. V lost 0 bases and J 4 bases, leaving 14 bases between the germline ends. CDR3 nucleotide sequence: TGCGCCAGCAGCCAAGATTGGCGGGATTGGGCAGATACGCAGTATTTT. Translated, it gives CASSQDWRDWADTQYF.

This clonotype was observed at least ten times. The chain joins TRBV7-8 to TRBJ2-4; 8 bases line up with TRBD1. CDR3 size: 20 residues. The germline V gene has CDR1 SGHVS and CDR2 FQNEAQ. The V gene end was trimmed by 3 bases and the J gene end by 2 bases; junction bases not matched to a gene: 18. CDR3 amino acids: CASSLLPGGAGSGTKNIQYF. The DNA of the CDR3 is TGTGCCAGCAGCTTGCTTCCAGGGGGCGCGGGGAGTGGAACCAAAAACATTCAGTACTTC.

This clonotype was found a few times. The CDR3 protein is CASSQGTQGASTDTQYF. The CDR3 DNA reads TGTGCCAGCAGCCAAGGCACCCAGGGGGCTAGCACAGATACGCAGTATTTT. The chain combines TRBV4-2 with TRBJ2-3, with 8 bases matching TRBD1. With V trimmed by 1 base and J by 0 bases, 6 bases remained unmatched. Germline CDR1 and CDR2: LGHNA and YNFKEQ. The CDR3 has 17 residues.

Many counts were recorded for this clonotype. This chain uses TRBV15 with TRBJ2-5; 8 bases fit TRBD1. The CDR3 extends over 14 amino acids. Losses at the gene ends were 3 bases for V and 4 bases for J; bases not matched to a gene: 4. Germline V gene sequence: CDR1 LNHNV, CDR2 YYDKDF (reference sequence). The DNA of the CDR3 is TGTGCCACCAGCAGCCCGACAGGGGCAGAGACCCAGTACTTC. This encodes CATSSPTGAETQYF.

The table lists this clonotype with many counts. J is TRBJ2-1 and V is TRBV4-3; D not resolved. Looked up from germline, CDR1 is LGHNA and CDR2 is YSLEER. The CDR3 contains 15 residues. V lost 4 bases and J 5 bases, leaving 15 bases between the germline ends. The CDR3 loop reads CASSLRAYQNNEQFF. As DNA, the CDR3 is TGCGCCAGCAGCCTACGGGCCTACCAGAACAATGAGCAGTTCTTC.

This clonotype showed up many times. The chain couples TRBV29-1 to TRBJ2-5; no clear D gene. There are 11 residues in the CDR3. Germline CDR1 is SQVTM and CDR2 is ANQGSEA. V lost 3 bases and J lost 1, with 3 bases in between. The CDR3 spells CSVDIQETQYF. Written as DNA, the CDR3 is TGCAGCGTTGACATCCAAGAGACCCAGTACTTC.

The sample holds many counts of this clonotype. The J gene is TRBJ1-1, the V gene TRBV10-3; 8 nucleotides line up with TRBD1. CDR1 is ENHRY and CDR2 is SYGVKD in the germline V gene. The CDR3 length is 15 residues. V trimming: 6 bases; J trimming: 2 bases; junction bases outside the gene matches: 8. Written as DNA, the CDR3 is TGTGCCATCAGCCCCTCAGGGGGCCTCAACACTGAAGCTTTCTTT. The encoded protein is CAISPSGGLNTEAFF.

The chain recombines TRBV6-2 or TRBV6-3 with TRBJ2-7, with 11 bases identical to TRBD2. The germline CDR1 and CDR2 sequences are MNHEY and SVGEGT. The CDR3 is made up of 15 amino acids. Unmatched junction bases numbered 7, after V lost 5 bases and J lost 4 bases. The CDR3 region is CASSPGIAGGYEQYF. In DNA form, the CDR3 reads TGTGCCAGCAGTCCCGGGATAGCGGGAGGGTACGAGCAGTACTTC.

This chain links TRBV3-1 with TRBJ2-7, with 7 bases fitting TRBD1. CDR1 LGHDT and CDR2 YNNKEL come from the germline V gene (reference sequence). J gave up 6 bases and V 1 base, and 9 bases lay outside the gene matches. The CDR3 loop spans 15 amino acids. The CDR3 protein is CASSQGAGGRGEQYF. CDR3 nucleotide sequence: TGTGCCAGCAGCCAAGGGGCAGGGGGAAGGGGCGAGCAGTACTTC.

This clonotype was seen repeatedly, ten times or more. The rearrangement links TRBV7-2 to TRBJ2-5, with D maybe TRBD2 (6 bases). The germline CDR1 and CDR2 sequences are SGHTA and FQGNSA. This CDR3 comprises 11 residues. V lost 5 bases and J 7 bases, leaving 8 bases between the germline ends. The CDR3 loop is CASSGRGTQYF. The CDR3 DNA sequence: TGTGCCAGCAGCGGGCGGGGGACCCAGTACTTC.

This clonotype appeared many times. The chain couples TRBV7-6 to TRBJ2-3; a weak D match, TRBD2 (5 bases). CDR3 length: 17 amino acids. The V gene's germline CDR1 is SGHVS and CDR2 FNYEAQ. Trimming stripped 6 bases from V and 6 bases from J, with 25 bases between. The CDR3, as DNA: TGTGCCAGCAGTCGATCCCTAGGGTGGACTCCGACCGATACGCAGTATTTT. It specifies CASSRSLGWTPTDTQYF. Using reference TRBV7-6 and TRBJ2-3 for the parts outside the CDR3, the full variable domain is GAGVSQSPRYKVTKRGQDVALRCDPISGHVSLYWYRQALGQGPEFLTYFNYEAQQDKSGLPNDRFSAERPEGSISTLTIQRTEQRDSAMYRCASSRSLGWTPTDTQYFGPGTRLTVL.

This clonotype was observed many times. The chain joins TRBV20-1 to TRBJ2-7; 8 bases agree with TRBD1. CDR1 and CDR2 from the germline V gene are DFQATT and SNEGSKA (reference sequence). After removal of 4 bases from V and 3 bases from J, the junction contained 5 bases not matched to a gene. The CDR3 runs to 13 residues. CDR3 coding DNA: TGCAGTGCTACGGACAGGGCCAACTACGAGCAGTACTTC. This encodes CSATDRANYEQYF.

V is TRBV6-5 and J is TRBJ2-1, with 8 bases fitting TRBD2. V gave up 4 bases and J gave up 3 bases; unmatched junction bases: 5. Per germline, CDR1 MNHEY and CDR2 SVGAGI. This CDR3 contains 15 residues. CDR3 in amino acids: CASSSPGGVYNEQFF. CDR3 nucleotide sequence: TGTGCCAGCAGTTCTCCCGGGGGGGTCTACAATGAGCAGTTCTTC.